A few counts support the clone carrying this T cell receptor beta chain. Its matching antigen is unknown. Both 60 Vbeta primers and 13 Jbeta primers went into the PCR. Clones were sequenced by immunoSEQ multiplex PCR, and TCRdb holds only the in-frame ones, with some missing. The sample contains 150,000 to 200,000 clones, 80% to 85% of which appear only once. This sample was included in a study of cytomegalovirus exposure and HLA in healthy donors. Across the whole study: The study placed 70% to 90% of its roughly 400 genotyped donors in the Caucasian-associated ancestry cluster. General study findings and limits: Associated with cytomegalovirus, according to the listing, were some 150 TCR beta chains. The authors reported that TCR beta sequences could predict HLA-A and HLA-B alleles. These predictions were accurate for most subjects in the first cohort. A later analysis found most CMV-associated TCR beta chains apparently HLA-restricted.

The receptor was isolated from a human donor in good health. The sequencing input was PBMCs.

In nucleotides, the CDR3 is TGTGCCAACCAGCGGGCGCTCGCGAACACCGGGGAGCTGTTTTTT. Its protein product is CANQRALANTGELFF. This chain uses TRBV7-9 with TRBJ2-2; a weak D match, TRBD2 (6 bases). V was trimmed by 10 bases and J by 0 bases, leaving 15 bases between them. Per germline, CDR1 SEHNR and CDR2 FQNEAQ (reference sequence). This CDR3 region has 15 residues.